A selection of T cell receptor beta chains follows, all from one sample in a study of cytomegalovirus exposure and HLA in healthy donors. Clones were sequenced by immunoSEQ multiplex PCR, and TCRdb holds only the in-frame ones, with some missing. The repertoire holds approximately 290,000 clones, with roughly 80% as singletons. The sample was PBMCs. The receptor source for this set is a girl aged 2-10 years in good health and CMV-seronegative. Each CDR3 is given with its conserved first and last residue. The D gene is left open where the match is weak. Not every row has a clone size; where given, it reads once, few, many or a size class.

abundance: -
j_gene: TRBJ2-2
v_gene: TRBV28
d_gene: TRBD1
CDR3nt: TGTGCCAGCGGAACTTGGACAGGGACCGGGGAGCTGTTTTTT
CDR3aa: CASGTWTGTGELFF

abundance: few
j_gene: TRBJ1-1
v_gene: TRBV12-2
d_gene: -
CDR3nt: TGTGCAAGTCGCTTAGGAGGTTGGGGGCAGACTGGCACTGAAGCTTTCTTT
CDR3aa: CASRLGGWGQTGTEAFF

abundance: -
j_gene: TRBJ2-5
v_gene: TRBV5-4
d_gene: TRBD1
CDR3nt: TGTGCCAGCAGCCGAGTGCTACGGGACAGGGGGGGGGAGACCCAGTACTTC
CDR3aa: CASSRVLRDRGGETQYF

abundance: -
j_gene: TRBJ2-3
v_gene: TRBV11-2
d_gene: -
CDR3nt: TGTGCCAGCAGCCTCCAACCCCGTGACAGAAGCACAGATACGCAGTATTTT
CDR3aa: CASSLQPRDRSTDTQYF

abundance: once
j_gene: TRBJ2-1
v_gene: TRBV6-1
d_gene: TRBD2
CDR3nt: TGTGCCAGCAGGAGCGGGAGGGCGTACAATGAGCAGTTCTTC
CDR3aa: CASRSGRAYNEQFF

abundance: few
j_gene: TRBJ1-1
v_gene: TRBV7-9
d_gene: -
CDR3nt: TGTGCCAGCAGCTTAGGGGGGGCTGAAGCTTTCTTT
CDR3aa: CASSLGGAEAFF

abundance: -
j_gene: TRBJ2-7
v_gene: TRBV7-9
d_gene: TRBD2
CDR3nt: TGTGCCAGCAGCTTAGGTACTAGCGTCTATCTGCGGCAGTACTTC
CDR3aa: CASSLGTSVYLRQYF

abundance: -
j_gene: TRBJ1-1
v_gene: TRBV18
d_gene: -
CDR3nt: TGTGCCAGCTCACTTTCCAGGGACACTGAAGCTTTCTTT
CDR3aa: CASSLSRDTEAFF

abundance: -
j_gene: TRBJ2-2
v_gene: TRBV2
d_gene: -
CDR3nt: TGTGCCAGCAGTCTAACAGGGCGTACCGGGGAGCTGTTTTTT
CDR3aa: CASSLTGRTGELFF

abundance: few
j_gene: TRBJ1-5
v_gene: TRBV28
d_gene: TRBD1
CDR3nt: TGTGCCAGCAGTTCCCCCGGGACAGGCCCCAATCAGCCCCAGCATTTT
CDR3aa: CASSSPGTGPNQPQHF

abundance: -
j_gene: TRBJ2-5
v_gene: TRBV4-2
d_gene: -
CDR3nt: TGTGCCAGCAGCCAAGACAGTACGGGGACCCAGTACTTC
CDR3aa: CASSQDSTGTQYF

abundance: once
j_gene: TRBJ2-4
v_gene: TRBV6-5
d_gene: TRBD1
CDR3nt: TGTGCCAGCAGTCTGAGGACAGGGTCTAACATTCAGTACTTC
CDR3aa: CASSLRTGSNIQYF

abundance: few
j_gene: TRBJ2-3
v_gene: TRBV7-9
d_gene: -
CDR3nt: TGTGCCAGCAGCTTTGCAGGCCGCACAGATACGCAGTATTTT
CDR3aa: CASSFAGRTDTQYF

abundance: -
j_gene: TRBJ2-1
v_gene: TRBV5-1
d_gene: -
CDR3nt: TGCGCCAGCAGCTTGGGCGTCAACAATGAGCAGTTCTTC
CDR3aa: CASSLGVNNEQFF

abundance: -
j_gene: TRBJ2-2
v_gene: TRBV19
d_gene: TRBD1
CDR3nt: TGTGCCAGCCGACAGGGCGGTAACACCGGGGAGCTGTTTTTT
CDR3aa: CASRQGGNTGELFF

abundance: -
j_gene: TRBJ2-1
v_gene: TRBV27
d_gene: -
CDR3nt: TGTGCCAGCAGTTTATCGCCTAACAATGAGCAGTTCTTC
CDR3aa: CASSLSPNNEQFF

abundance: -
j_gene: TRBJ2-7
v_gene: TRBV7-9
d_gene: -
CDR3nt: TGTGCCAGCAGCTTAGGGTATTCGAGGGCGCTGAACGAGCAGTACTTC
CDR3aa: CASSLGYSRALNEQYF

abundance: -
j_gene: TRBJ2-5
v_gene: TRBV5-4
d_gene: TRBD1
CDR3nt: TGTGCCAGCAGCGCCGGGACAGAAGAGACCCAGTACTTC
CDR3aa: CASSAGTEETQYF

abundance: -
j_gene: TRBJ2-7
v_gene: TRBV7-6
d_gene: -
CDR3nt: TGTGCCAGCAGCCAAAAACCGACTAGAAGGGTGTTCGAGCAGTACTTC
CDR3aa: CASSQKPTRRVFEQYF

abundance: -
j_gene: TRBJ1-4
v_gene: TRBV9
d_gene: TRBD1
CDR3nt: TGTGCCAGCAGCCGAGGGGGCGCATTTGAAAAACTGTTTTTT
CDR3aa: CASSRGGAFEKLFF

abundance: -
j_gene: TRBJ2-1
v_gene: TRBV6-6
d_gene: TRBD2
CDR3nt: TGTGCCAGCAGTTTTAGCGGGGCCTCCTACAATGAGCAGTTCTTC
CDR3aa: CASSFSGASYNEQFF

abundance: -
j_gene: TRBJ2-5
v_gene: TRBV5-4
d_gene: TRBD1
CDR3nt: TGTGCCAGCAGCACCCGGACAGGGGCAGAGACCCAGTACTTC
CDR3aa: CASSTRTGAETQYF

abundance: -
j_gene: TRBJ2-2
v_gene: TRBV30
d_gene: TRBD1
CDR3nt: TGTGCCTGGGGACAGGGAAGAGTCATAGGGGAGCTGTTTTTT
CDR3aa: CAWGQGRVIGELFF

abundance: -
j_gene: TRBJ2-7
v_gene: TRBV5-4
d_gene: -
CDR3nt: TGTGCCAGCAGCTTGGGACTTGCCGAGCAGTACTTC
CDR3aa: CASSLGLAEQYF

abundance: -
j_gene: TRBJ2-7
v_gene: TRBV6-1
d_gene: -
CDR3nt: TGTGCCAGCAGCCGGGACGGGGGAACCTACGAGCAGTACTTC
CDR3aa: CASSRDGGTYEQYF

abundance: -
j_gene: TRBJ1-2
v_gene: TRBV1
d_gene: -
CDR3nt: TGCACCAGCAGCTTTGTCCACCCGGACTATGGCTACACCTTC
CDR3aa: CTSSFVHPDYGYTF

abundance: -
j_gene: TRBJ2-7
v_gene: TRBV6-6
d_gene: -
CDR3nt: TGTGCCAGTCAGGGGGGACCAGATCCCGAGCAGTACTTC
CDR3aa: CASQGGPDPEQYF

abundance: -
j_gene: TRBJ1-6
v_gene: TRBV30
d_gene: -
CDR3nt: TGTGCCTGGAGTGTCAGTTCACCCCTCCACTTT
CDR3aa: CAWSVSSPLHF

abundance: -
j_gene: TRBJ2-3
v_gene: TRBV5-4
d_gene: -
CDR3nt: TGTGCCAGCAGCTTAGACAAAAGACAGACAGATACGCAGTATTTT
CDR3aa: CASSLDKRQTDTQYF

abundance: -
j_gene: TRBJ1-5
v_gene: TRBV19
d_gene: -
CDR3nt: TGTGCCAGTAGTAATAAGGGGCCCCGCAATCAGCCCCAGCATTTT
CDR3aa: CASSNKGPRNQPQHF

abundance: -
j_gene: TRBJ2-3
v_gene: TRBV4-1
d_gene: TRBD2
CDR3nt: TGCGCCAGCAGCCAGCCACTAGCGGGGGGTGGCGATACGCAGTATTTT
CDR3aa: CASSQPLAGGGDTQYF

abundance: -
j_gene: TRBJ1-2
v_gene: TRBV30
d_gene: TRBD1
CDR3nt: TGTGCCTGGGCGTCGGGACAGAAGTATGGCTACACCTTC
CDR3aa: CAWASGQKYGYTF

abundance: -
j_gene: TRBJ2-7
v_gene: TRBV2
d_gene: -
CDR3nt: TGTGCCAGCAGTGGGTGGGGAGGTGAGCAGTACTTC
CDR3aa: CASSGWGGEQYF

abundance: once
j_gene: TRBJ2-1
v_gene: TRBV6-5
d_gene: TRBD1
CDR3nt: TGTGCCAGCAGCCACGGACAGGAGTTATACAATGAGCAGTTCTTC
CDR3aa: CASSHGQELYNEQFF

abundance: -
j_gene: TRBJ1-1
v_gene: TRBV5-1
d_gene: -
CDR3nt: TGCGCCAGCAGCTTCACAGGGAACACTGAAGCTTTCTTT
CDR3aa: CASSFTGNTEAFF

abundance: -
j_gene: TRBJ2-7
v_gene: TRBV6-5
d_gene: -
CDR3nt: TGTGCCAGTTCTAAAGCCGGGACAAGCTACGAGCAGTACTTC
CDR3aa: CASSKAGTSYEQYF

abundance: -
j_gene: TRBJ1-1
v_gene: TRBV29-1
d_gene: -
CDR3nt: TGCAGCGTCCAAACAGGGTCCACTGAAGCTTTCTTT
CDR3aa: CSVQTGSTEAFF

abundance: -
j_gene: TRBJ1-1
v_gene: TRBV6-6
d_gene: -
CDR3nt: TGTGCCAGCAGTAACCCTGGGCAATGGAACACTGAAGCTTTCTTT
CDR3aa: CASSNPGQWNTEAFF

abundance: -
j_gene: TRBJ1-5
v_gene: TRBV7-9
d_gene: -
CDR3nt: TGTGCCAGCAGTCTCACAGGGTGGGGCAATCAGCCCCAGCATTTT
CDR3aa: CASSLTGWGNQPQHF

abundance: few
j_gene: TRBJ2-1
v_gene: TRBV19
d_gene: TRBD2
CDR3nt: TGTGCCAGTAACGATGGGGAGGGGTCCAATGAGCAGTTCTTC
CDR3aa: CASNDGEGSNEQFF

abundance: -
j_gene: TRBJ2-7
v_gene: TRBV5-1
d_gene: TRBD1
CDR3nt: TGCGCCAGCAGCTTGCCCGGACAGGGTATTTACGAGCAGTACTTC
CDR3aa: CASSLPGQGIYEQYF

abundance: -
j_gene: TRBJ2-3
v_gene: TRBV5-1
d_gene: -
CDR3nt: TGCGCCAGCAGCTTGTTGGGGGGGGCTGGAGATACGCAGTATTTT
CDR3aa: CASSLLGGAGDTQYF

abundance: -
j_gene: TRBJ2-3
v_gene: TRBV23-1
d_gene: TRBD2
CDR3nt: TGCGCCAGCAGTCAACGGACTAGCCCAATCTCGACAGATACGCAGTATTTT
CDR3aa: CASSQRTSPISTDTQYF

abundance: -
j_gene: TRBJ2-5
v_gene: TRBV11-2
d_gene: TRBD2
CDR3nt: TGTGCCAGCAGCTGGACTAGCGGGAGTACGGAGACCCAGTACTTC
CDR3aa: CASSWTSGSTETQYF

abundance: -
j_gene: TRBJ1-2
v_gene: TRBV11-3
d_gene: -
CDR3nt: TGTGCCAGCAGCCCCCGCGGCAGTAAAGGAGGCTACACCTTC
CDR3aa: CASSPRGSKGGYTF

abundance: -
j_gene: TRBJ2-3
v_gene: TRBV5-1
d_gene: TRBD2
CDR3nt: TGCGCCAGCAGTCCTCGGACTAGCCGAAGCACAGATACGCAGTATTTT
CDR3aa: CASSPRTSRSTDTQYF

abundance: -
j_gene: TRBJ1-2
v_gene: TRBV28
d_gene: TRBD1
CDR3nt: TGTGCCAGCAGCAGTCCGGGACAGGGAAGAGCTAACTATGGCTACACCTTC
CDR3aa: CASSSPGQGRANYGYTF

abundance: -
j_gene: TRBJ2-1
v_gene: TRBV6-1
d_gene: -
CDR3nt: TGTGCCAGCAGTTACTCCTACAATGAGCAGTTCTTC
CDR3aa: CASSYSYNEQFF

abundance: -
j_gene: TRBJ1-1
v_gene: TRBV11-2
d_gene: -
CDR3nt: TGTGCCAGCAGCTTAAGCCCGGGGTGGGTGGCGCGCACTGAAGCTTTCTTT
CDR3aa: CASSLSPGWVARTEAFF

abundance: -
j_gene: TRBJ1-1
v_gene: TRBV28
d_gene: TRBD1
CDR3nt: TGTGCCAGCAGTCCTGGGACAGGTTTGGCTGAAGCTTTCTTT
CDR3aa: CASSPGTGLAEAFF

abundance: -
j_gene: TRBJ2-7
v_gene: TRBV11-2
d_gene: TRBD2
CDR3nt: TGTGCCAGCAAAATAGCGGGGGCTTACGAGCAGTACTTC
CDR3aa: CASKIAGAYEQYF

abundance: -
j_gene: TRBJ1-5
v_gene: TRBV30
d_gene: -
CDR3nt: TGTGCCTGGAGTGGAGGGATCGCCAGCAATCAGCCCCAGCATTTT
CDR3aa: CAWSGGIASNQPQHF

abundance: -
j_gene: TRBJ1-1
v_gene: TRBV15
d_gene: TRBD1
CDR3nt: TGTGCCACCAGCAAATGGACAGGGAGGGCCACTGAAGCTTTCTTT
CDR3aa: CATSKWTGRATEAFF